This T cell receptor (beta chain) was sequenced during a study of cytomegalovirus exposure and HLA in healthy donors. Trimming cost V 2 bases and J 2 bases, with 12 bases left between them. The CDR3 has 15 residues. CDR1 is SEHNR, CDR2 FQNEAQ, per germline (reference sequence). Note on this clone: Its antigen is not known.

The PCR ran on 60 Vbeta and 13 Jbeta primers. Repertoires were generated with immunoSEQ multiplex PCR, while TCRdb's copy carries only in-frame clones and drops some. This sample has 200,000 to 250,000 clones, with 85% to 90% found just once. Study results and caveats: Listed as cytomegalovirus-associated were 150 to 200 TCR beta chains. The likely origin of a cluster of highly shared sequence variants was a sequencing artifact. A later analysis linked a missense DCLRE1C variant to TCR beta V- and J-gene trimming.

V is TRBV7-9 and J is TRBJ2-5; the D gene is possibly TRBD2 (5 bases). The material sequenced was PBMCs. The receptor's source is a human donor in good health. The CDR3: CASSLIGSQQETQYF. In DNA form, the CDR3 reads TGTGCCAGCAGCTTAATAGGGAGTCAGCAAGAGACCCAGTACTTC.